A single sample gave rise to the 28 T cell receptor beta chains below, sequenced in a study of neoadjuvant nivolumab and ipilimumab in lung cancer. Some clones are missing from TCRdb's copy, which holds only in-frame ones; the method was immunoSEQ multiplex PCR. The sample shows about 7,000 clones, roughly 84% of them seen only once. This specimen consisted of tumor tissue, obtained after neoadjuvant nivolumab, alone or with ipilimumab, at or shortly before surgery. Receptors were obtained from an adult with non-small cell lung cancer.

This clone was detected once. The chain employs TRBV6-5 and TRBJ1-1, with D possibly TRBD1 on 5 matching bases. This CDR3 is 13 amino acids long. The germline gives CDR1 MNHEY, CDR2 SVGAGI. V lost 6 bases and J 1 base, leaving 9 bases between the germline ends. The chain's CDR3 is CASSWGENTEAFF. CDR3 coding DNA: TGTGCCAGCAGCTGGGGGGAGAACACTGAAGCTTTCTTT.

This rearrangement joins TRBV2 to TRBJ2-2; 12 bases line up with TRBD1. This CDR3 has 15 amino acids. The trim removed 6 bases at V and 5 bases at J, leaving 4 bases unmatched. Germline assignment: CDR1 SNHLY and CDR2 FYNNEI. Here the CDR3 DNA reads TGTGCCAGCAGCCTGGGACAGGGGGCGACCGGGGAGCTGTTTTTT. It yields the protein CASSLGQGATGELFF.

V usage is TRBV7-6 and J usage is TRBJ2-1, with 13 nucleotides matching TRBD2. The germline gives CDR1 SGHVS, CDR2 FNYEAQ. V dropped 5 bases and J dropped 7; count of bases not matched to a gene: 8. The CDR3 loop spans 16 amino acids. The CDR3 sequence: CASSPRTSGGGNEQFF. The CDR3 DNA is TGTGCCAGCAGCCCCCGGACTAGCGGGGGAGGGAATGAGCAGTTCTTC.

This chain links TRBV5-1 with TRBJ1-6; 7 bases are shared with TRBD1. The CDR3 is made up of 15 amino acids. The V gene end was trimmed by 0 bases and the J gene end by 6 bases; junction bases not matched to a gene: 3. Per the germline V gene, CDR1 is SGHRS and CDR2 is YFSETQ. In DNA form, the CDR3 reads TGCGCCAGCAGCTTGGAGGCAGGGGGTAATTCACCCCTCCACTTT. Translating gives CASSLEAGGNSPLHF.

The chain couples TRBV29-1 to TRBJ1-2; the D gene is possibly TRBD1 (5 bases). This CDR3 region has 11 residues. Germline V gene sequence: CDR1 SQVTM, CDR2 ANQGSEA. V was shortened by 4 bases and J by 6 bases, with 9 bases between the two germline ends. Here the CDR3 reads CSVVSGDGYTF. In nucleotides, the CDR3 is TGCAGCGTTGTATCGGGGGATGGCTACACCTTC.

The table lists this clone with a count of one. The V gene is TRBV27, the J gene TRBJ1-2; D ambiguous. The V end was cut by 6 bases, the J end by 0 bases, with 14 bases between. The CDR3 covers 15 residues. Germline-derived CDR1 and CDR2 are MNHEY and SMNVEV (reference sequence). The CDR3 bases are TGTGCCAGCAGCCCTGGTGCGCCCGCTAACTATGGCTACACCTTC. It specifies CASSPGAPANYGYTF.

The rearrangement links TRBV2 to TRBJ1-6; D is ambiguous. Germline values: CDR1 SNHLY, CDR2 FYNNEI. The CDR3 consists of 14 residues. V lost 4 bases and J lost 8, with 12 bases in between. The CDR3 spells CASSAEGRHSPLHF. The CDR3 region has the DNA TGTGCCAGCAGTGCGGAGGGTAGGCATTCACCCCTCCACTTT.

The V gene is TRBV6-5, the J gene TRBJ2-1, with D perhaps TRBD1 (6 bases). V was pared by 7 bases and J by 3 bases, with 13 bases between. Germline CDR1 reads MNHEY; CDR2 reads SVGAGI. The CDR3 totals 14 residues. CDR3 bases: TGTGCCAGCAATCTCCAGGGGAACTACAATGAGCAGTTCTTC. Protein product: CASNLQGNYNEQFF.

The chain uses TRBV7-2 and TRBJ1-6; D gene unclear. The CDR3 is made up of 13 amino acids. V lost 0 bases to trimming and J lost 10 bases, with 7 bases between them. The germline CDR1 and CDR2 sequences are SGHTA and FQGNSA. Written as DNA, the CDR3 is TGTGCCAGCAGCTTAGCAGCCGAATCACCCCTCCACTTT. Its protein product is CASSLAAESPLHF.

The rearrangement links TRBV7-9 to TRBJ2-7; the match to TRBD1 covers 10 bases. This CDR3 is built from 14 residues. CDR1 is SEHNR, CDR2 FQNEAQ, per germline (reference sequence). Unmatched junction bases numbered 4, after V lost 1 base and J lost 7 bases. DNA of the CDR3: TGTGCCAGCAGCTTAGTTGGACAGGGGGGAGAGCAGTACTTC. This gives the protein CASSLVGQGGEQYF. The whole variable domain, filled in from reference TRBV7-9 and TRBJ2-7, reads DTGVSQNPRHKITKRGQNVTFRCDPISEHNRLYWYRQTLGQGPEFLTYFQNEAQLEKSRLLSDRFSAERPKGSFSTLEIQRTEQGDSAMYLCASSLVGQGGEQYFGPGTRLTVT.

This clone was seen only once. The gene calls are TRBV7-4 and TRBJ2-3; TRBD2 agrees at 12 bases. The V gene end was trimmed by 8 bases and the J gene end by 5 bases; junction bases not matched to a gene: 8. There are 15 residues in the CDR3. Germline CDR1 and CDR2: SGHVT and SQSDAQ. The chain's CDR3 is CASDRLLAGGDTQYF. Here the CDR3 DNA reads TGTGCCAGCGACCGGCTACTAGCGGGGGGAGATACGCAGTATTTT.

The J gene is TRBJ2-7, the V gene TRBV7-8; D uncertain. V was clipped by 5 bases and J by 2 bases, with 13 bases between them. The length of the CDR3 is 14 residues. CDR1 and CDR2 from the germline V gene are SGHVS and FQNEAQ. Here the CDR3 reads CASSPEVATYEQYF. In nucleotides, the CDR3 is TGTGCCAGCAGCCCTGAGGTGGCAACCTACGAGCAGTACTTC.

The chain carries TRBV5-1 and TRBJ1-4; 7 bases line up with TRBD1. Germline V gene data show CDR1 as SGHRS and CDR2 as YFSETQ. Losses at the gene ends were 3 bases for V and 4 bases for J; bases not matched to a gene: 9. This CDR3 has 16 residues. In DNA form, the CDR3 reads TGCGCCAGCAGCTCAGGGGTGACAGGGCGTAATGAAAAACTGTTTTTT. As protein: CASSSGVTGRNEKLFF.

The V call is TRBV7-2, the J call TRBJ2-7; 7 nucleotides match TRBD1. Trimming cost V 5 bases and J 3 bases; bases outside gene matches: 7. Germline CDR1 and CDR2: SGHTA and FQGNSA. The CDR3 length is 14 residues. In nucleotides, the CDR3 is TGTGCCAGCAGCCCTGGGGGACAGTTCTACGAGCAGTACTTC. This encodes CASSPGGQFYEQYF.

The V gene is TRBV6-5, the J gene TRBJ1-1; D unresolved. The CDR3 is made up of 12 amino acids. Germline assignment: CDR1 MNHEY and CDR2 SVGAGI. V gave up 8 bases and J gave up 3 bases, with 10 bases separating them. As DNA, the CDR3 is TGTGCCAGCCACAATGCGGACACTGAAGCTTTCTTT. Its translation is CASHNADTEAFF.

This clone has just one count. The chain employs TRBV25-1 and TRBJ1-2; 9 bases fit TRBD1. Per the germline V gene, CDR1 is MGHDK and CDR2 is SYGVNS. Losses at the gene ends were 6 bases for V and 5 bases for J; bases not matched to a gene: 4. CDR3 length equals 13 residues. The CDR3 bases are TGTGCCAGCAGAGACAGGGGGATATATGGCTACACCTTC. Amino acid sequence: CASRDRGIYGYTF.

The chain couples TRBV11-2 to TRBJ1-2; D ambiguous. This CDR3 contains 12 residues. CDR1 SGHAT and CDR2 FQNNGV come from the germline V gene. V was clipped by 0 bases and J by 5 bases, with 4 bases between them. The CDR3 reads CASSLEGYGYTF. Here the CDR3 DNA reads TGTGCCAGCAGCTTAGAGGGATATGGCTACACCTTC.

The chain combines TRBV5-4 with TRBJ2-6; D may be TRBD1 (5 bases). V shed 7 bases and J shed 2 bases, with 16 bases lying between them. Germline-derived CDR1 and CDR2 are SGHNT and YYREEE (reference sequence). CDR3 length: 16 residues. CDR3 residues: CASAYQGPTGANVLTF. The CDR3, as DNA: TGTGCCAGCGCGTATCAGGGTCCCACTGGGGCCAACGTCCTGACTTTC.

The chain carries TRBV4-1 and TRBJ1-6, with D uncertain. This CDR3 spans 18 amino acids. Trimming cost V 0 bases and J 4 bases, with 16 bases left between them. Germline V CDR1 and CDR2: MGHRA, YSYEKL. DNA for the CDR3: TGCGCCAGCAGCCAAGAGGTCGCGCTTGGACGGTATAATTCACCCCTCCACTTT. Its protein is CASSQEVALGRYNSPLHF.

The chain links TRBV4-3 to TRBJ2-7, with 9 bases fitting TRBD2. The V gene end was trimmed by 3 bases and the J gene end by 3 bases; junction bases not matched to a gene: 9. The CDR3 spans 16 residues. From germline, CDR1 is LGHNA and CDR2 YSLEER. In nucleotides, the CDR3 is TGCGCCAGCAGCCACTCCGCTAGCGGGGAAGTCTACGAGCAGTACTTC. It translates to CASSHSASGEVYEQYF.

The V call is TRBV4-1, the J call TRBJ1-2; the D is unclear. The CDR3 sequence is 14 residues long. The V gene's germline CDR1 is MGHRA and CDR2 YSYEKL. Trimming shortened V by 0 bases and J by 4 bases, and 9 bases separated the two germline ends. The CDR3 spells CASSQDSVAYGYTF. The DNA for the CDR3 is TGCGCCAGCAGCCAAGATTCCGTGGCCTATGGCTACACCTTC.

The chain is built from TRBV6-6 and TRBJ1-1; 7 bases agree with TRBD1. CDR3 length equals 15 residues. The V gene's germline CDR1 is MNHNY and CDR2 SVGAGI (reference sequence). V trimming: 2 bases; J trimming: 2 bases; junction bases outside the gene matches: 5. For the CDR3, the DNA is TGTGCCAGCAGTTACCGAGACAGGGTTAACACTGAAGCTTTCTTT. Residues: CASSYRDRVNTEAFF.

The chain carries TRBV11-3 and TRBJ2-2; D is ambiguous. Germline CDR1 reads SGHNT; CDR2 reads YENEEA. There are 13 residues in the CDR3. Trimming took off 2 bases at V and 5 bases at J, with 6 bases between the two ends. The CDR3 loop is CASSLWGTGELFF. The CDR3 coding sequence is TGTGCCAGCAGCTTATGGGGTACCGGGGAGCTGTTTTTT. The full variable domain, with the rest looked up from reference TRBV11-3 and TRBJ2-2, is EAGVVQSPRYKIIEKKQPVAFWCNPISGHNTLYWYLQNLGQGPELLIRYENEEAVDDSQLPKDRFSAERLKGVDSTLKIQPAELGDSAVYLCASSLWGTGELFFGEGSRLTVL.

The chain joins TRBV5-1 to TRBJ1-2, with a weak D call TRBD1 (5 bases). The germline V gene encodes CDR1 SGHRS and CDR2 YFSETQ. This CDR3 has 14 amino acids. Trimming stripped 0 bases from V and 8 bases from J, with 14 bases between. For the CDR3, the DNA is TGCGCCAGCAGCTTGGGAGGGGAGTTCGAGGGCTACACCTTC. It yields the protein CASSLGGEFEGYTF. Full variable domain (rest looked up from reference TRBV5-1 and TRBJ1-2): KAGVTQTPRYLIKTRGQQVTLSCSPISGHRSVSWYQQTPGQGLQFLFEYFSETQRNKGNFPGRFSGRQFSNSRSEMNVSTLELGDSALYLCASSLGGEFEGYTFGSGTRLTVV.

V usage is TRBV29-1 and J usage is TRBJ1-5; 8 positions agree with TRBD1. The CDR3 spans 12 residues. Germline loops: CDR1 SQVTM, CDR2 ANQGSEA. Trimming cost V 7 bases and J 4 bases; bases outside gene matches: 3. The DNA for the CDR3 is TGCAGCGCCGGACAGGGAAATCAGCCCCAGCATTTT. Amino acids: CSAGQGNQPQHF.

This clone came up a few times. The chain employs TRBV18 and TRBJ2-1; no firm D call. The V end lost 0 bases, the J end lost 5 bases, and 11 bases lay between the germline ends. CDR3 length: 15 residues. Germline V lookup: CDR1 KGHSH, CDR2 LQKENI. CDR3 DNA sequence: TGTGCCAGCTCACCACCGAGGTTGCTACACAATGAGCAGTTCTTC. As protein: CASSPPRLLHNEQFF.

This clone has more than one count but fewer than ten. The genes are TRBV10-3 and TRBJ2-7; D gene uncertain. CDR1 is ENHRY, CDR2 SYGVKD, per germline. Trimming pared 9 bases from V and 0 bases from J, leaving 15 bases between. This CDR3 comprises 14 residues. In DNA, the CDR3 is TGTGCCATAGCTAGTCTGAACGGCTCCTACGAGCAGTACTTC. Translating gives CAIASLNGSYEQYF.

V is TRBV7-8 and J is TRBJ1-2, with TRBD1 matching over 7 bases. The CDR3 is 13 residues long. Germline lookup yields CDR1 SGHVS and CDR2 FQNEAQ. After removal of 3 bases from V and 7 bases from J, the junction contained 5 bases not matched to a gene. The CDR3 protein is CASSLRQGSGYTF. The DNA for the CDR3 is TGTGCCAGCAGCTTGCGACAGGGTAGTGGCTACACCTTC. Full variable domain (missing parts from reference TRBV7-8 and TRBJ1-2): GAGVSQSPRYKVAKRGQDVALRCDPISGHVSLFWYQQALGQGPEFLTYFQNEAQLDKSGLPSDRFFAERPEGSVSTLKIQRTQQEDSAVYLCASSLRQGSGYTFGSGTRLTVV.